The text below deals with one T cell receptor beta chain. What this receptor recognizes is not known. No base quality values were provided; no much bigger clone lies one nucleotide off. The entry originates in a study of cytomegalovirus exposure and HLA in healthy donors (dated by TCRdb to about 2017). About the full investigation: The 500 to 800 repertoires of the first cohort and the 120 validation repertoires were produced on the same platform, according to a later analysis. The study aimed to test whether signatures of past pathogen exposure could be identified by cataloging public T cell receptors. Besides the first cohort of approximately 670 subjects, a separate validation cohort made up of over 100 different subjects was used. High-throughput TCR immunosequencing, statistical association of individual TCRs with disease status, and machine learning were combined to predict cytomegalovirus infection status.

Donors formed part of the validation cohort, which comprised 120 subjects and was distinct from the first cohort of under 750 subjects. Broad study findings and their caveats: A few of the identified cytomegalovirus-associated TCR beta chains were confirmed in vitro to be specific for cytomegalovirus antigens. Cytomegalovirus status was reported to be diagnosed by the classifier with high specificity and sensitivity in both the original and validation cohorts. Most TCR sequences were observed very rarely across donors, whereas some public TCRs were present in many individuals. In a later analysis, TCRs clustered in the first cohort were found to also tend to co-occur in the roughly 130 validation repertoires, with 94% of cluster scores above 0. The authors suggested that the approach could potentially be generalized to other disease states and immunological phenotypes. In the study, some 180 TCR beta chains were listed as associated with cytomegalovirus. A later analysis lacked HLA typing for the validation cohort, so it scored co-occurrence in that cohort across all 120 repertoires.

The method was the immunoSEQ multiplex PCR assay. Concerning the study's data processing: To diagnose cytomegalovirus status from the catalog of TCR beta chain sequences, a statistical classification framework was built. Drawn from immuneACCESS, this table holds only the in-frame rearrangements with V and J called that TCRdb kept. Clones are partly lost; checked studies trace under half to an unresolved V gene and leave the rest unexplained. The V and J calls and clone size come from that table; D and trimming were worked out from the DNA. The sample table holds about 360,000 clones, of which around 86% were seen once. Roughly 0.82% of the sample lies in the top ten. Trimming removed 6 bases from V and 0 bases from J; the gene matches leave 10 bases unexplained. Measured from the cysteine to the phenylalanine, the CDR3 is 15 residues long. CDR3 DNA only is kept here, 45 bases in frame from base 1. Reading the germline V gene gives CDR1 SQVTM and CDR2 ANQGSEA.

Sequenced sample: PBMCs. This TCR was sampled from a young woman in good health and CMV-seronegative. The chain employs TRBV29-1 and TRBJ2-5, with TRBD1 matching 7 junction bases. In nucleotide form, the sequence is TGCAGCGTGCACATAGGGGGCCACCACCAAGAGACCCAGTACTTC. Its coded protein is CSVHIGGHHQETQYF.